Detailed here is one T cell receptor (beta chain). This entry is derived from a study of shared clonotypes between healthy human individuals. Study information: The cohort comprised two women and a few men. Their ages spanned 18 to 49 years.

Per germline, CDR1 MDHEN and CDR2 SYDVKM. V shed 8 bases and J 3 bases; nucleotides not matched to a gene: 9. The CDR3 runs to 14 residues. Combining CD45RO+ cells with CCR7-negative CD45RA+ TemRA cells gave CD8 memory. Sequencing was at deep level. Clones were read by immunoSEQ multiplex PCR, and TCRdb kept only the in-frame ones, dropping some. In the table there are just under 95,000 clones, 60% to 70% of which are singletons. The sequenced material came from memory CD8+ T cells sorted from blood. Subset meaning: CD45RO+ cells pooled with CCR7-negative TemRA cells. The sequence was collected from a man aged 30 to 45 in good health. The rearrangement joins TRBV28 to TRBJ2-7; 8 nucleotides align to TRBD1. CDR3 in amino acids: CASHPRGQDYEQYF. CDR3 sequence (DNA): TGTGCCAGCCACCCCCGGGGACAGGACTACGAGCAGTACTTC.